This record looks at one T cell receptor (beta chain) sequence and its context. Ten or more counts support this clonotype. It has no known antigen specificity. Per-nucleotide qualities are absent, and no much larger clonotype sits a single base away. This beta chain is a stray read from a library made for alpha chains; its abundance is not meaningful. The time point label for this specimen denotes: sample taken at primary tumor resection. The donors were around 69 patients from the lung TRACERx cohort who had early-stage, untreated non-small cell lung cancer. Whole RNA extracted from tumor and nontumor lung tissue, or from cryopreserved PBMC samples, was used for TCR sequencing without cell sorting. Patients were selected for TCR sequencing only if sufficient RNA was available from at least two tumor regions. Tumor and adjacent nontumor lung specimens were reviewed by a lung pathologist before selection.

Including the terminal cysteine and phenylalanine, the CDR3 comprises 13 residues. Kept here is only the CDR3 DNA, which spans 39 bases and is read in frame from base 1. V loses 7 bases of germline sequence and J loses 1 base, and the interval between the two ends is 11 bases. From a lookup of the germline V gene, CDR1 and CDR2 are MDHEN and SYDVKM. These data originate in a study of spatial heterogeneity in lung cancer (dated by TCRdb to between 2018 and 2021). Describing the broader study: Beta-chain transcripts were consistently detected in greater numbers than alpha-chain transcripts, which likely reflected higher beta-chain transcript abundance. In the raw uncorrected reads, each unique combination of TCR and UMI appeared more than ten times on average. TCR alpha and beta repertoires were quantitatively compared across multiple tumor regions, matched nontumor lung and blood in non-small cell lung cancer. TCR repertoire features were related to nonsynonymous mutation counts determined by whole-exome sequencing of tumor tissue. Both alpha and beta chains were TCR-sequenced in around 230 tumor regions, under 70 matched nontumor lung samples and approximately 50 PBMC samples obtained at surgery. The full study reports these points: Additional single-cell paired TCR alpha and beta sequencing was considered necessary to confirm, at a functional level, the hypothesis that regional TCRs recognize regional mutations.

Library preparation employed 5' RACE. The sequencing machine was a NextSeq 500. In the TCR library protocol, a unique molecular identifier was attached to each TCR cDNA molecule so that PCR and sequencing errors could be corrected. The study's own analysis went as follows. Decombinator tools were used for TCR identification, UMI-based error correction and CDR3 extraction. Expanded TCRs were defined as those above a frequency of 2 per 1,000, corresponding to the top 1% of the tumor frequency distribution. Rényi diversity was computed with the R vegan package after subsampling each repertoire 100 times to 5,000 TCRs. CDR3 similarity networks were built from amino acid triplet string-kernel similarity, with CDR3s being connected when pairwise similarity was above 0.82. In-frame beta chains were kept once TCRdb had trimmed the public reads at Q25 with fastp and called clones with MiXCR. Every entry covers one CDR3 protein and lists the most common genes and DNA from its rows. The V and J calls were determined by TCRdb, not by the authors. The sample table lists roughly 15,000 distinct CDR3 sequences, 3.6% of them with a count of one. The top ten clonotypes cover around a tenth of the sample.

The rearrangement joined TRBV28 to TRBJ2-7; the D gene identity is not certain. The source is a male donor with early-stage non-small cell lung cancer. The source was normal lung tissue next to the tumor, collected at surgery. In nucleotides, the sequence is TGTGCCAGCATGTCACCGGTATCCTACGAGCAGTACTTC. Its product reads: CASMSPVSYEQYF.